This TCR beta chain was found in a study of T cell changes during pregnancy in multiple sclerosis. CDR3 length: 17 amino acids. Germline CDR1 LGHNT, CDR2 FRNRAP. The germline V and J ends were trimmed by 2 bases and 5 bases, with 18 bases remaining between them. Only in-frame clones appear in the TCRdb table, and some are missing; sequencing was by immunoSEQ multiplex PCR. The table includes approximately 98,000 clones, around 90% detected once. This chain connects TRBV12-5 to TRBJ1-4, with D unclear. Sequenced here: peripheral blood, sampled after pregnancy. The sequence was collected from a female donor in good health, enrolled as a control in a pregnancy study. The CDR3 region is CASGLLRTDTVNEKLFF. In nucleotides, the CDR3 is TGTGCTAGTGGTTTGCTCAGGACTGACACCGTGAATGAAAAACTGTTTTTT.